This T cell receptor (beta chain) was documented in a study of human T cells and chemical hapten exposure (dated by TCRdb to the early 2020s). As for the study more broadly: For sensitization, 2% DPC in acetone was applied to an approximately 2 cm by approximately 2 cm area of upper inner arm skin. Patients additionally received weekly therapeutic DPC doses to the scalp throughout the approximately 25-week study period. Patch tests used Finn chambers with 0.01% DPC on the upper back, scored after 6 days by International Contact Dermatitis Research Group standards. The patient cohort, mostly female, included alopecia areata with under or over 50% scalp involvement, alopecia totalis and alopecia universalis. Libraries were pooled for sequencing, and variation in per-sample TCR yields was attributed mainly to small differences in library volumes within the pool. In alopecia patients, the study followed how the peripheral blood TCR repertoire changed in vivo over primary and secondary sensitization to diphenylcyclopropenone (DPC), a hapten. Blood was sampled from patients pre-sensitization (week 0) and at 2, 6 and about 24 weeks after DPC sensitization. Twenty-nine alopecia patients gave blood for TCR sequencing at one to four time points (pre-sensitization, 2, 6 and 24 weeks).

The CDR3 spans 14 residues, from the cysteine through the phenylalanine. The kept DNA is CDR3 alone, 42 bases in frame from the first base. Looking up the germline V gene yields CDR1 SNHLY and CDR2 FYNNEI. V is cut by 8 bases and J by 2 bases, and the space between the germline ends is 15 bases. Libraries were built with RACE. Sequencing relied on a NextSeq 500. During library preparation, unique molecular identifiers were attached to individual cDNA molecules so that TCRs could be counted in a quantitative, reproducible way. Both TCR alpha and TCR beta chains were sequenced from each blood RNA sample. The source study handled its data this way. Samples had a median of about 96,000 TCRs, with a range from roughly 20,000 to 700,000. The Decombinator software suite was used to annotate V, J and CDR3 in the TCR reads. For PS versus PT1 abundance plots, all samples were subsampled to the same number of TCRs (28,000). Expanded TCRs were defined as absent before sensitization and observed at least eight times at the 2-week time point. TCRdb passed the public sequencing reads through fastp at Q25 and MiXCR, retaining productive beta sequences. CDR3 protein duplicates are merged, each entry listing the most common genes and DNA. Here the V and J calls rest on TCRdb's processing, not on the authors' analysis. The sample table holds about 48,000 distinct CDR3 sequences, of which 9.9% were seen once. In total, the top ten clones hold around 16% of the sample.

This specimen's time point label, per the study, means: patch test 3, about 24 weeks after DPC sensitization. The treatment or condition label on this specimen signifies: therapeutic diphenylcyclopropenone sensitization with weekly scalp DPC. Blood at each patch-test visit was drawn before the patch test was applied. Patients were considered eligible if aged 18 to 70, diagnosed with alopecia and deemed suitable for DPC therapy, and patients were excluded if pregnant. Total RNA was isolated from unfractionated whole blood collected in Tempus Blood RNA tubes. With respect to this clonotype: Its antigen remains undetermined. No per-base quality is available; no much larger clone lies one base away.

The full study reports these points: The number of PT1 expanded TCRs positively correlated with patch test score, significant at thresholds 8, 16 and 32 but not 4. Expanded TCRs formed significantly more large CDR3 similarity clusters than pre-sensitization or healthy control sets, consistent with antigen-driven responses. After repeated subsampling, the strength of the expansion versus patch-test correlation and the threshold at which it became significant changed. Because all patients had alopecia, a presumed autoimmune disease, the immune response of the patients might differ from that of healthy individuals. No change with DPC sensitization was found in the number of TCRs above 1 in 1000 frequency, and no evidence of global repertoire structure alterations was found.

The rearrangement joined TRBV2 to TRBJ2-5, with the D gene possibly TRBD1 or TRBD2, each one fitting 5 bases. The receptor was derived from a woman between 40 and 50 years old with alopecia areata. Some clones in this sample may be carry-over from other donors' samples. The sequenced sample was whole blood, obtained in connection with sensitization to the hapten diphenylcyclopropenone (DPC). The CDR3 region has the sequence CASAEGPEQETQYF. In nucleotides, the sequence is TGTGCCAGCGCCGAGGGGCCCGAGCAAGAGACCCAGTACTTC.